The TCR beta chain under discussion was sequenced for a study of beta chain features in type 1 diabetes. Across the whole study: On cell yields, gender and age, patients and healthy donors were similar.

This CDR3 has 14 amino acids. Germline-derived CDR1 and CDR2 are KGHSH and LQKENI. Between the trimmed V and J ends, which lost 2 bases and 10 bases, there was a span of 14 bases. This clone was counted only a few times. The antigen is not known. Study-level results: Possible PCR preference for shorter templates applied equally to patients and controls. An over-representation of cells with high TCR expression could result from cDNA sequencing.

Donors contributed one heparinised blood draw apiece, averaging roughly 100 mL. The authors reverse transcribed all of the isolated RNA, so sequencing captured expressed TCRB transcripts. Sequencing was performed with immunoSEQ multiplex PCR; in TCRdb, only in-frame clones are kept and a portion is missing. This table holds under 95,000 clones, about 32% found once. This receptor was identified in a young woman in good health. Input material: stem cell memory CD4+ T cells from blood. The chain carries TRBV18 and TRBJ2-2; D remains unclear. CDR3 nucleotides: TGTGCCAGCTCACCAATAGTCGCCGTAGAGGAGCTGTTTTTT. Translation gives CASSPIVAVEELFF.